These T cell receptor beta chains were read from a single sample in a study of T cell repertoires in cytomegalovirus infection. TCRdb re-called the reads with MiXCR, one entry per CDR3 protein. The sample holds 310,000 or so distinct CDR3 sequences; 25% are singletons and the top ten take around 14%. Sequenced sample: PBMCs. These receptors were taken from a human donor in good health (CMV status not recorded). Some clones in this sample may be carry-over from other donors' samples. CDR3s include the opening cysteine and the closing phenylalanine or tryptophan. Fields, in order: V gene, J gene, D gene, clone size, CDR3 protein, CDR3 DNA. A D gene is named only where the DNA matches it firmly. The size of a clone is reported for some rows only, either as once, few or many, or as a class for expanded clones.

v_gene: TRBV29-1
j_gene: TRBJ2-5
d_gene: TRBD1
abundance: -
CDR3aa: CSVGQGIASQETQYF
CDR3nt: TGCAGCGTTGGACAGGGGATAGCTAGCCAAGAGACCCAGTACTTC

v_gene: TRBV19
j_gene: TRBJ2-1
d_gene: TRBD2
abundance: -
CDR3aa: CASTRLAGGLASYNEQFF
CDR3nt: TGTGCCAGTACCCGACTAGCGGGAGGTCTTGCCTCCTACAATGAGCAGTTCTTC

v_gene: TRBV5-1
j_gene: TRBJ1-1
d_gene: TRBD1
abundance: -
CDR3aa: CASSIPRDSLNTEAFF
CDR3nt: TGCGCCAGCAGCATACCCCGGGACAGCTTGAACACTGAAGCTTTCTTT

v_gene: TRBV5-1
j_gene: TRBJ2-5
d_gene: TRBD2
abundance: few
CDR3aa: CASSLFGTSQETQYF
CDR3nt: TGCGCCAGCAGCTTGTTTGGGACTAGCCAAGAGACCCAGTACTTC

v_gene: TRBV12-3/TRBV12-4
j_gene: TRBJ2-5
d_gene: TRBD1
abundance: -
CDR3aa: CASSIQGAEETQYF
CDR3nt: TGTGCCAGCAGTATACAGGGGGCCGAGGAGACCCAGTACTTC

v_gene: TRBV5-4
j_gene: TRBJ2-3
d_gene: TRBD2
abundance: -
CDR3aa: CASSLKRGTDTQYF
CDR3nt: TGTGCCAGCAGCTTGAAGCGGGGGACAGATACGCAGTATTTT

v_gene: TRBV7-9
j_gene: TRBJ2-7
d_gene: -
abundance: few
CDR3aa: CASSLNADSYEQYF
CDR3nt: TGTGCCAGCAGCTTAAATGCGGATAGCTACGAGCAGTACTTC

v_gene: TRBV4-1
j_gene: TRBJ1-2
d_gene: TRBD1
abundance: many
CDR3aa: CASSQDRTGSNRNNYTF
CDR3nt: TGCGCCAGCAGCCAAGACCGGACAGGGTCGAATCGAAACAACTACACCTTC

v_gene: TRBV15
j_gene: TRBJ1-3
d_gene: -
abundance: -
CDR3aa: CATSRDSPSSGNTIYF
CDR3nt: TGTGCCACCAGCAGAGACAGCCCGTCCTCTGGAAACACCATATATTTT

v_gene: TRBV12-3/TRBV12-4
j_gene: TRBJ1-6
d_gene: -
abundance: many
CDR3aa: CASSLGQNSPLHF
CDR3nt: TGTGCCAGCAGCTTAGGCCAGAATTCACCCCTCCACTTT

v_gene: TRBV7-2
j_gene: TRBJ2-5
d_gene: TRBD2
abundance: many
CDR3aa: CASSSLGAGGRETQYF
CDR3nt: TGTGCCAGCAGCTCCCTCGGCGCGGGGGGCCGGGAGACCCAGTACTTC

v_gene: TRBV13
j_gene: TRBJ2-7
d_gene: TRBD2
abundance: -
CDR3aa: CASSSGGGSYEQYF
CDR3nt: TGTGCCAGCAGCAGCGGGGGAGGATCCTACGAGCAGTACTTC